The 27 T cell receptor beta chains in this list originate from one sample, sequenced in a study of vaccination and CD4 T cells after COVID-19. These receptors lack a known antigen. Regarding treatment: approximately 11-day PBMC culture with coronavirus spike peptide pools or control peptides (ViraFEST assay). CD4+ T-cell collection from the unexposed donor predated the COVID-19 pandemic (2011-2018). With the Oncomine TCR Beta short-read assay, DNA from cultured CD4+ T cells was sequenced. In this case, cultured CD4+ T cells provided the extracted genomic DNA. MiXCR, applied by TCRdb to the PCR reads, yields one record per CDR3 protein. The table has 9,100 or so distinct CDR3 sequences, 30% to 35% seen once; the top ten hold more than 20%. Sequenced input: CD4+ T cells from blood, cultured in vitro. These receptors were taken from a human donor in good health.

The rearrangement links TRBV21-1 to TRBJ2-7; TRBD2 is the table's D call and was not checked against the DNA. TRBV21-1 represents a pseudogene. CDR3 length equals 15 residues. The CDR3: CASSPPRTSLGEQYF. DNA for the CDR3: TGTGCCAGCAGCCCTCCCCGGACTAGCTTGGGTGAGCAGTACTTC.

In this sample, this clonotype turned up a few times. The V gene is TRBV27, the J gene TRBJ1-1; D uncertain. The CDR3 runs 15 residues. V dropped 7 bases and J dropped 4 bases, with 19 bases sitting between them. Germline V CDR1 and CDR2: MNHEY, SMNVEV (reference sequence). The CDR3 DNA follows: TGTGCCAGCACCATTCGGACGGACTTAGGCACTGAAGCTTTCTTT. Its protein product is CASTIRTDLGTEAFF.

This chain joins TRBV4-3 and TRBJ2-7; D unresolved. Germline CDR1 is LGHNA and CDR2 is YSLEER. The CDR3 is 15 amino acids. V was clipped by 4 bases and J by 0 bases, with 13 bases between them. For the CDR3, the DNA is TGCGCCAGCAGCCTCTTTATAGGCCCCTCCTACGAGCAGTACTTC. Translated, it gives CASSLFIGPSYEQYF.

The sample holds a few counts of this clonotype. The rearrangement joins TRBV5-1 to TRBJ1-2; TRBD1 agrees at 7 bases. Germline CDR1 SGHRS, CDR2 YFSETQ. This CDR3 region has 16 residues. With V trimmed by 0 bases and J by 0 bases, 5 bases remained unmatched. The CDR3 reads CASSLGQGPTNYGYTF. The DNA of the CDR3 is TGCGCCAGCAGCTTGGGACAGGGCCCAACTAACTATGGCTACACCTTC.

The rearrangement joins TRBV12-3 or TRBV12-4 to TRBJ1-2; 8 nucleotides agree with TRBD1. CDR3 length: 14 amino acids. The trim removed 3 bases at V and 7 bases at J, leaving 7 bases unmatched. CDR3 in DNA: TGTGCCAGCAGTTTTCAGGGGGCCGAATCTGGCTACACCTTC. It specifies CASSFQGAESGYTF.

This clonotype has a handful of counts. This chain links TRBV15 with TRBJ1-4, with D hard to call. CDR1 and CDR2 (germline): LNHNV, YYDKDF (reference sequence). V was pared by 1 base and J by 14 bases, with 17 bases between. This CDR3 has 14 amino acids. The CDR3 loop reads CATSRAMGRGDLFF. Here the CDR3 DNA reads TGTGCCACCAGCAGAGCCATGGGTCGGGGAGATCTGTTTTTT.

There are a few counts of this clonotype. The CDR3 sequence: CASSPSAIQAEAFF. CDR3 DNA sequence: TGTGCCAGCAGCCCGAGCGCTATACAGGCTGAAGCTTTCTTT. The chain recombines TRBV7-9 with TRBJ1-1, with D possibly matching TRBD1 (5 bases). Trimming removed 5 bases from V and 6 bases from J, with 16 bases in between. CDR1 and CDR2 from the germline V gene are SEHNR and FQNEAQ (reference sequence). There are 14 residues in the CDR3.

The rearrangement uses TRBV11-3 and TRBJ2-7; D is ambiguous. Between the trimmed V and J ends, which lost 5 bases and 3 bases, there was a span of 8 bases. Germline loops: CDR1 SGHNT, CDR2 YENEEA. The CDR3 runs to 12 residues. CDR3 coding DNA: TGTGCCAGCAGCAAGGATGGCTACGAGCAGTACTTC. It specifies CASSKDGYEQYF.

The chain has TRBV20-1 and TRBJ2-1, with 10 bases lining up with TRBD1. The CDR3 consists of 16 residues. In germline, CDR1 is DFQATT, CDR2 SNEGSKA (reference sequence). Trimming at V came to 6 bases and at J to 7 bases, leaving 15 bases not matched to a gene. The CDR3 loop reads CSARRMTGGGLNEQFF. CDR3 DNA sequence: TGCAGTGCCAGACGGATGACAGGGGGCGGTTTGAATGAGCAGTTCTTC.

This clonotype came up a few times. The J gene is TRBJ1-4, the V gene TRBV20-1, with unresolved D. Per germline, CDR1 DFQATT and CDR2 SNEGSKA (reference sequence). The V and J ends lost 1 base and 7 bases respectively, with 13 bases between them. The CDR3 has 14 residues. CDR3 sequence: CSARGPLGSEKLFF. For the CDR3, the DNA is TGCAGTGCTAGAGGTCCCCTTGGAAGTGAAAAACTGTTTTTT.

The CDR3: CATSRDQRWTQYF. The CDR3 coding sequence is TGTGCCACCAGCAGAGATCAGAGGTGGACCCAGTACTTC. The chain joins TRBV15 to TRBJ2-5, with D uncertain. Germline V gene data show CDR1 as LNHNV and CDR2 as YYDKDF (reference sequence). Trimming left V 0 bases short and J 7 bases short, with 9 bases between. CDR3 length: 13 amino acids. Looking up the rest from reference TRBV15 and TRBJ2-5 gives the full variable domain: DAMVIQNPRYQVTQFGKPVTLSCSQTLNHNVMYWYQQKSSQAPKLLFHYYDKDFNNEADTPDNFQSRRPNTSFCFLDIRSPGLGDTAMYLCATSRDQRWTQYFGPGTRLLVL.

In DNA form, the CDR3 reads TGTGCCAGCAGCCAAGACCTAGGGGTAGGAGGGGCCAACGTCCTGACTTTC. It codes for CASSQDLGVGGANVLTF. The chain joins TRBV4-2 to TRBJ2-6, with a weak D call TRBD1 (5 bases). Trimming shortened V by 0 bases and J by 4 bases, and 13 bases separated the two germline ends. This CDR3 is 17 amino acids long. Germline CDR1 LGHNA, CDR2 YNFKEQ.

This rearrangement joins TRBV2 to TRBJ2-1; D not resolved. Looked up from germline, CDR1 is SNHLY and CDR2 is FYNNEI. This CDR3 region has 14 residues. Trimming pared 3 bases from V and 4 bases from J, leaving 10 bases between. The CDR3 DNA reads as TGTGCCAGCAGTGATAGTGGGTCATACAATGAGCAGTTCTTC. This codes for CASSDSGSYNEQFF.

The chain uses TRBV6-4 and TRBJ2-2, with D perhaps TRBD2 (6 bases). CDR3 length equals 14 residues. V lost 0 bases to trimming and J lost 4 bases, with 6 bases between them. Germline CDR1 is MRHNA and CDR2 is SNTAGT. CDR3 DNA sequence: TGTGCCAGCAGTGACTCGACTAGCACCGGGGAGCTGTTTTTT. It specifies CASSDSTSTGELFF.

The V and J genes are TRBV5-6 and TRBJ1-5; possibly TRBD1 for D (5 bases). The germline V gene encodes CDR1 SGHDT and CDR2 YYEEEE. The length of the CDR3 is 16 residues. V was shortened by 1 base and J by 2 bases, with 13 bases between the two germline ends. The CDR3 DNA reads as TGTGCCAGCAGCTTGCTTGACAGCAAGGGCAATCAGCCCCAGCATTTT. Protein product: CASSLLDSKGNQPQHF. Complete variable domain (other parts from reference TRBV5-6 and TRBJ1-5): DAGVTQSPTHLIKTRGQQVTLRCSPKSGHDTVSWYQQALGQGPQFIFQYYEEEERQRGNFPDRFSGHQFPNYSSELNVNALLLGDSALYLCASSLLDSKGNQPQHFGDGTRLSIL.

There are a few counts of this clonotype. The chain is built from TRBV7-6 and TRBJ2-2, with unresolved D. The germline V and J ends were trimmed by 1 base and 4 bases, with 7 bases remaining between them. This CDR3 comprises 14 residues. Germline V gives CDR1 SGHVS, CDR2 FNYEAQ. The CDR3, as DNA: TGTGCCAGCAGCTTAGTCCCACTCACCGGGGAGCTGTTTTTT. Translated, it gives CASSLVPLTGELFF.

The CDR3 bases are TGTGCCAGCAGGGATTTGGACTATGGCTACACCTTC. Residues: CASRDLDYGYTF. The V gene is TRBV6-2 or TRBV6-3, the J gene TRBJ1-2; D is uncertain. CDR1 MNHEY and CDR2 SVGEGT come from the germline V gene. V dropped 6 bases and J dropped 3 bases, with 8 bases sitting between them. The CDR3 covers 12 residues.

A few counts support this clonotype. This chain joins TRBV6-2 or TRBV6-3 and TRBJ2-7; 7 nucleotides agree with TRBD1. The CDR3 is 13 amino acids. Trimming at V came to 10 bases and at J to 4 bases, leaving 10 bases not matched to a gene. CDR1 and CDR2 from the germline V gene are MNHEY and SVGEGT. The CDR3 sequence: CATKRGLRYEQYF. In DNA form, the CDR3 reads TGTGCCACTAAAAGGGGGCTAAGATACGAGCAGTACTTC.

This clonotype was observed a handful of times. DNA of the CDR3: TGCAGTGCTGGGGGTTGGGGGCAGCCCCAGCATTTT. Protein sequence: CSAGGWGQPQHF. This chain joins TRBV20-1 and TRBJ1-5; D possibly corresponds to TRBD1 (5 bases). Trimming took off 5 bases at V and 7 bases at J, with 12 bases between the two ends. The CDR3 sequence is 12 residues long. In germline, CDR1 is DFQATT, CDR2 SNEGSKA (reference sequence).

This clonotype has more than one count but fewer than ten. Its ends do not fully match the called genes, so a read error is possible. This sequence joins TRBV11-2 and TRBJ2-7, with D tentatively TRBD1 (6 bases). This CDR3 comprises 12 residues. The V gene's germline CDR1 is SGHAT and CDR2 FQNNGV. Here the CDR3 reads CASSLEGDLKYF. CDR3 DNA: TGTGCCAGCAGCCTAGAGGGGGATCTCAAGTACTTC.

This sequence joins TRBV5-1 and TRBJ2-7, with 9 bases matching TRBD2. This CDR3 is built from 15 residues. The J segment lost 5 bases and the V segment lost 4 bases, leaving 10 bases of the junction unmatched. The germline gives CDR1 SGHRS, CDR2 YFSETQ. The CDR3 here is CASSPLIAGVNEQYF. Here the CDR3 DNA reads TGCGCCAGCAGCCCCTTAATAGCGGGAGTCAACGAGCAGTACTTC. Drawing the rest from reference TRBV5-1 and TRBJ2-7, the complete variable domain is KAGVTQTPRYLIKTRGQQVTLSCSPISGHRSVSWYQQTPGQGLQFLFEYFSETQRNKGNFPGRFSGRQFSNSRSEMNVSTLELGDSALYLCASSPLIAGVNEQYFGPGTRLTVT.

By frequency in the sample, this clonotype is medium-sized. The rearrangement uses TRBV6-1 and TRBJ1-2; D is perhaps TRBD1 (6 bases). V was clipped by 6 bases and J by 4 bases, with 18 bases between them. Looked up from germline, CDR1 is MNHNS and CDR2 is SASEGT. The CDR3 runs 15 residues. Here the CDR3 reads CASRPTGGQGYGYTF. The CDR3, as DNA: TGTGCCAGCAGGCCCACGGGGGGGCAGGGCTATGGCTACACCTTC.

This clonotype was seen only a few times. This chain connects TRBV7-9 to TRBJ2-3, with D hard to call. The CDR3 sequence is 14 residues long. The germline V gene encodes CDR1 SEHNR and CDR2 FQNEAQ (reference sequence). Trimming shortened V by 1 base and J by 2 bases, and 7 bases separated the two germline ends. Here the CDR3 reads CASSLEIPTDTQYF. CDR3 DNA: TGTGCCAGCAGCTTAGAGATCCCCACAGATACGCAGTATTTT.

The chain has TRBV19 and TRBJ2-3, with TRBD1 as a possible D gene (6 bases). Between the trimmed V and J ends, which lost 5 bases and 7 bases, there was a span of 10 bases. Per the germline V gene, CDR1 is LNHDA and CDR2 is SQIVND (reference sequence). The CDR3 loop spans 12 amino acids. CDR3: CASSHRANTQYF. CDR3 sequence (DNA): TGTGCCAGTAGTCACAGGGCAAATACGCAGTATTTT.

The J gene is TRBJ1-2, the V gene TRBV6-1, with D uncertain. The germline V and J ends were trimmed by 3 bases and 2 bases, with 7 bases remaining between them. Looked up from germline, CDR1 is MNHNS and CDR2 is SASEGT. The CDR3 runs to 13 residues. The DNA of the CDR3 is TGTGCCAGCAGTGAGGAAGGGAACTATGGCTACACCTTC. It codes for CASSEEGNYGYTF.

This clonotype has just a few counts. The CDR3 DNA is TGCAGTGCTAATCTGAGACTAGTCCCCTACGAGCAGTACTTC. Translating it yields CSANLRLVPYEQYF. The chain uses TRBV20-1 and TRBJ2-7; D may be TRBD2 (6 bases). V lost 4 bases and J lost 2, with 15 bases in between. The CDR3 extends over 14 amino acids. Germline V gene sequence: CDR1 DFQATT, CDR2 SNEGSKA (reference sequence).

This clonotype was picked up a small number of times. V and J are TRBV7-2 and TRBJ2-6; D gene unclear. Trimming left V 1 base short and J 0 bases short, with 4 bases between. The germline V gene has CDR1 SGHTA and CDR2 FQGNSA. CDR3 length equals 15 residues. CDR3: CASSLEVSGANVLTF. The CDR3 DNA is TGTGCCAGCAGCTTAGAAGTCTCTGGGGCCAACGTCCTGACTTTC.